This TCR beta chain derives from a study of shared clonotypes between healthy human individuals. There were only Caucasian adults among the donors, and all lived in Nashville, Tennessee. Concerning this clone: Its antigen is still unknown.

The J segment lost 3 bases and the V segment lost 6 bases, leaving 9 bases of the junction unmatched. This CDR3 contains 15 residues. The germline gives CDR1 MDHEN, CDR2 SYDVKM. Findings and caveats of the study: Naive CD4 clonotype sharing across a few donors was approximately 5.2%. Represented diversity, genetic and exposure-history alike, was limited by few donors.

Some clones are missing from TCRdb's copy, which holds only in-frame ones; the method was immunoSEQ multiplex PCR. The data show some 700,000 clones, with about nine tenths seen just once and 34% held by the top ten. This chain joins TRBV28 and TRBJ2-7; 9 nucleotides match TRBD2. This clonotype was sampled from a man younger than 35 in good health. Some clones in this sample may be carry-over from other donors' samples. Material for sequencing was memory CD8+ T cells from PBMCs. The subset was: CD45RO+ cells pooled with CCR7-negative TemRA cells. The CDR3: CASRDPSGKLYEQYF. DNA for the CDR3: TGTGCCAGCAGGGACCCTAGCGGGAAACTCTACGAGCAGTACTTC.